A selection of T cell receptor beta chains follows, all from one sample in a study of blood T cell repertoires in COVID-19. TCRdb keeps only in-frame clones here, not all; method: immunoSEQ multiplex PCR. The sample has some 150,000 clones, around 84% seen once; the top ten hold about 40%. Sequenced material: peripheral blood. Source of these receptors: a human donor in a cohort sampled during active COVID-19. CDR3s include the opening cysteine and the closing phenylalanine or tryptophan. The D gene is left open where the match is weak. Clone size is given for some rows only: seen once, a few or many times, or a class if the clone is expanded.

>once|TRBJ1-2|TRBD1|TRBV2
TGTGCCAGCAGGGAGTTTAAGACAGGGGGAACTAACTATGGCTACACCTTC
CASREFKTGGTNYGYTF
>NA|TRBJ2-5|TRBD1|TRBV2
TGTGCCAGCAGTTCCCGGGACAGGGGGAAGGAGACCCAGTACTTC
CASSSRDRGKETQYF
>NA|TRBJ2-3|TRBD2|TRBV6-5
TGTGCCAGCAGGTCTAGCGGGGGCACAGATACGCAGTATTTT
CASRSSGGTDTQYF
>NA|TRBJ1-5|NA|TRBV2
TGTGCCAGCAGTGAATTCAGGAATCAGCCCCAGCATTTT
CASSEFRNQPQHF
>NA|TRBJ2-7|TRBD1|TRBV12-3/TRBV12-4
TGTGCCAGCAGTTTAAAGAGGGGGCGTGAGCAGTACTTC
CASSLKRGREQYF
>few|TRBJ2-7|TRBD1|TRBV6-2/TRBV6-3
TGTGCCAGCAGTTACGGGGGGACAGGTTCCTACGAGCAGTACTTC
CASSYGGTGSYEQYF
>NA|TRBJ2-5|TRBD1|TRBV5-1
TGCGCCAGCAGCCTAGGACAGGGCCAAGAGACCCAGTACTTC
CASSLGQGQETQYF
>NA|TRBJ2-1|TRBD2|TRBV12-3/TRBV12-4
TGTGCCAGCAGTTTAGGCGGGGGTGAGCAGTTCTTC
CASSLGGGEQFF
>NA|TRBJ2-3|NA|TRBV12-5
TGTGCTAGTGTGGGGGCAGGCACAGATACGCAGTATTTT
CASVGAGTDTQYF
>NA|TRBJ2-7|TRBD1|TRBV5-1
TGCGCCAGCAGCCCCCGGACAGGGGCCTACGAGCAGTACTTC
CASSPRTGAYEQYF
>NA|TRBJ2-7|NA|TRBV5-5
TGTGCCAGCAGCTTGGCTTGGGGGGCCTACGAGCAGTACTTC
CASSLAWGAYEQYF
>few|TRBJ1-1|NA|TRBV4-3
TGCGCCAGCAGCCCCCAAAGGGGTACTGAAGCTTTCTTT
CASSPQRGTEAFF
>NA|TRBJ1-1|NA|TRBV7-2
TGTGCCAGCAGCTTCCCATCTATGAACACTGAAGCTTTCTTT
CASSFPSMNTEAFF
>NA|TRBJ2-3|NA|TRBV19
TGTGCCAGTAGTATGAACCCCCGGGATACGCAGTATTTT
CASSMNPRDTQYF
>NA|TRBJ2-5|TRBD1|TRBV7-2
TGTGCCAGCAGCTCAAAACGGGACAGCGAAGAGACCCAGTACTTC
CASSSKRDSEETQYF
>NA|TRBJ2-7|TRBD1|TRBV7-2
TGTGCCAGCAGCATAGACAGGGACGCCTACGAGCAGTACTTC
CASSIDRDAYEQYF
>NA|TRBJ2-7|TRBD2|TRBV28
TGTGCCAGCAGCTCCGGGACTAGGGGCTCCTACGAGCAGTACTTC
CASSSGTRGSYEQYF
>NA|TRBJ2-5|TRBD2|TRBV5-1
TGCGCCAGCAGCCTAGGGACTAGCGGGGGGGCCAGCGAGACCCAGTACTTC
CASSLGTSGGASETQYF
>NA|TRBJ2-7|NA|TRBV7-6
TGTGCCAGCAGCCCCCGAGTCTACGAGCAGTACTTC
CASSPRVYEQYF
>NA|TRBJ1-5|NA|TRBV19
TGTGCCAGTAGTATTACTGTAGGAGGCGTGGGCAATCAGCCCCAGCATTTT
CASSITVGGVGNQPQHF
>few|TRBJ2-3|NA|TRBV7-9
TGTGCCAGCAGCTCCAAGGCTTCCAGGGGCGGAGCAGATACGCAGTATTTT
CASSSKASRGGADTQYF
>many|TRBJ1-5|NA|TRBV27
TGTGCCAGCAGTGTCCGTGGGGGCCAAGGGGCCCAGCAGCCCCAGCATTTT
CASSVRGGQGAQQPQHF
>NA|TRBJ2-1|NA|TRBV19
TGTGCCAGTAGTAGGGGAGAGGAGCAGTTCTTC
CASSRGEEQFF
>NA|TRBJ2-3|TRBD2|TRBV6-5
TGTGCCAGCAGAAGCGGGGGGGCCCGCACAGATACGCAGTATTTT
CASRSGGARTDTQYF
>NA|TRBJ1-5|NA|TRBV6-5
TGTGCCAGCAGTTACTCGATCGGGGATAGCCAGCCCCAGCATTTT
CASSYSIGDSQPQHF
>NA|TRBJ2-1|TRBD1|TRBV15
TGTGCCACCAGCAGAGTACGGACAGGGAAATTTCGCAATGAGCAGTTCTTC
CATSRVRTGKFRNEQFF
>NA|TRBJ2-1|TRBD2|TRBV14
TGTGCCAGCAGCCTACGGGGACTAGCGGGACCCACCACCCGCAATGAGCAGTTCTTC
CASSLRGLAGPTTRNEQFF
>NA|TRBJ2-1|NA|TRBV5-6
TGTGCCAGCAGCTTGAATTTTGGGCAGTCTACAAATGAGCAGTTCTTC
CASSLNFGQSTNEQFF
>NA|TRBJ2-1|NA|TRBV4-2
TGTGCCAGCAGCCAAGATAGGGGTAACTACAATGAGCAGTTCTTC
CASSQDRGNYNEQFF
>NA|TRBJ2-5|TRBD1|TRBV19
TGTGCCAGTAAAGTCGACAGGGCGGTCGAGACCCAGTACTTC
CASKVDRAVETQYF
>NA|TRBJ2-5|NA|TRBV18
TGTGCCAGCTCAGAGGCGATCCAAGAGACCCAGTACTTC
CASSEAIQETQYF
>NA|TRBJ1-2|NA|TRBV24-1
TGTGCCACCAGCCCTTCAGGCCTTTATGGCTACACCTTC
CATSPSGLYGYTF
>NA|TRBJ1-6|NA|TRBV30
TGTGCCTGGAGGTCTAGAAATAATTCACCCCTCCACTTT
CAWRSRNNSPLHF